This TCR beta chain originates from a study of CD8 T cells in ankylosing spondylitis. This clonotype was counted at least ten times. The target antigen is unknown. Findings of the study overall: Fewer than 10 highly homologous variants made up a TCR beta motif that seemed to typify ankylosing spondylitis blood.

TCRdb redid the calling of the 5' RACE reads with MiXCR, one entry per CDR3 protein. The repertoire has around 150,000 distinct CDR3 sequences, more than 5.5% of them found once; the top ten carry approximately 13%. This CDR3 spans 15 amino acids. Trimming pared 6 bases from V and 0 bases from J, leaving 12 bases between. Germline values: CDR1 SGHVS, CDR2 FQNEAQ. This chain links TRBV7-8 with TRBJ2-1; unclear D gene. The sequencing sample was made of blood, either unsorted or a sorted T cell fraction (not recorded which). The source is a female donor with ankylosing spondylitis or in good health (not recorded which). Here the CDR3 reads CASRARESSYNEQFF. The CDR3 nucleotides are TGTGCCAGCAGGGCCCGAGAAAGCTCCTACAATGAGCAGTTCTTC.